The 19 T cell receptor beta chains listed next were all sequenced from one sample in a study of blood T cell repertoires in COVID-19. Produced via immunoSEQ multiplex PCR; TCRdb's table is partial and in-frame only. Seen here are over 45,000 clones, 81% observed once, and the top ten hold 25% to 30%. The sample taken for sequencing was peripheral blood. The receptors here all came from a woman of 80 years or more with active or convalescent COVID-19.

The V call is TRBV7-9, the J call TRBJ2-7, with 11 bases aligning to TRBD1. Per germline, CDR1 SEHNR and CDR2 FQNEAQ (reference sequence). Trimming at V came to 5 bases and at J to 2 bases, leaving 2 bases not matched to a gene. The CDR3 extends over 14 amino acids. The CDR3 DNA is TGTGCCAGCAGCGGGGGACAGGGGGCCTACGAGCAGTACTTC. As protein: CASSGGQGAYEQYF. Supplemented by reference TRBV7-9 and TRBJ2-7, the full variable domain reads DTGVSQNPRHKITKRGQNVTFRCDPISEHNRLYWYRQTLGQGPEFLTYFQNEAQLEKSRLLSDRFSAERPKGSFSTLEIQRTEQGDSAMYLCASSGGQGAYEQYFGPGTRLTVT.

The genes are TRBV6-6 and TRBJ1-1, with 8 positions matching TRBD1. The V gene end was trimmed by 5 bases and the J gene end by 0 bases; junction bases not matched to a gene: 8. Looked up from germline, CDR1 is MNHNY and CDR2 is SVGAGI (reference sequence). The CDR3 length is 16 residues. The CDR3 loop is CASSRGQGSLNTEAFF. For the CDR3, the DNA is TGTGCCAGCAGTCGCGGACAGGGTTCCCTGAACACTGAAGCTTTCTTT.

This clone came up a few times. The chain joins TRBV3-1 (or the pseudogene TRBV3-2) to TRBJ1-2; TRBD1 might be the D (6 bases). The V end lost 5 bases, the J end lost 6 bases, and 13 bases lay between the germline ends. The CDR3 has 13 amino acids. Germline V gene sequence: CDR1 LGHDT, CDR2 YNNKEL (reference sequence). The CDR3 spells CASSLTQGHGYTF. The DNA of the CDR3 is TGTGCCAGCAGCTTGACACAGGGCCATGGCTACACCTTC.

This chain links TRBV6-5 with TRBJ2-7, with D perhaps TRBD2 (6 bases). V was cut by 6 bases and J by 1 base, with 16 bases left in between. Germline lookup yields CDR1 MNHEY and CDR2 SVGAGI. The length of the CDR3 is 15 residues. The CDR3 spells CASRGLSDSSYEQYF. The DNA of the CDR3 is TGTGCCAGCAGGGGACTCTCGGATTCATCCTACGAGCAGTACTTC.

This sequence joins TRBV7-9 and TRBJ2-5, with D possibly TRBD1 on 7 matching bases. Germline V CDR1 and CDR2: SEHNR, FQNEAQ (reference sequence). The V gene lost 1 base and the J gene lost 4 bases, with 13 bases spanning the gap. This CDR3 contains 15 residues. The CDR3 reads CASSLGTGEAETQYF. The CDR3 region has the DNA TGTGCCAGCAGCTTAGGAACAGGGGAGGCAGAGACCCAGTACTTC.

This clone was observed a few times. The chain couples TRBV11-2 to TRBJ1-3, with D hard to call. Germline CDR1 is SGHAT and CDR2 is FQNNGV. CDR3 length: 14 residues. The V and J ends lost 3 bases and 2 bases respectively, with 8 bases between them. CDR3 sequence: CASSLFTAGNTIYF. The DNA of the CDR3 is TGTGCCAGCAGCTTGTTCACGGCTGGAAACACCATATATTTT.

This clone was counted at least ten times. The sample has other DNA sequences that encode this CDR3 too. The chain carries TRBV4-3 and TRBJ2-7; 10 bases line up with TRBD1. This CDR3 spans 16 amino acids. J gave up 2 bases and V 0 bases, and 4 bases lay outside the gene matches. Germline lookup yields CDR1 LGHNA and CDR2 YSLEER. The CDR3 here is CASSQDSGQGAYEQYF. DNA for the CDR3: TGCGCCAGCAGCCAAGATTCAGGACAGGGGGCCTACGAGCAGTACTTC.

The DNA of the CDR3 is TGCGCCAGCAACCTAAATAGCGGGGCCCATGGCTCCTACAATGAGCAGTTCTTC. Translating gives CASNLNSGAHGSYNEQFF. This chain joins TRBV5-1 and TRBJ2-1, with TRBD2 matching over 8 bases. Germline V gives CDR1 SGHRS, CDR2 YFSETQ. CDR3 length equals 18 residues. Trimming at V came to 6 bases and at J to 0 bases, leaving 14 bases not matched to a gene.

The V gene is TRBV6-5, the J gene TRBJ2-7, with 8 nucleotides matching TRBD2. The V and J ends lost 7 bases and 2 bases, in that order; junction bases with no gene match: 7. The germline CDR1 and CDR2 sequences are MNHEY and SVGAGI. There are 14 residues in the CDR3. In DNA, the CDR3 is TGTGCCAGCACCGCCCCGGGGGGGACCTACGAGCAGTACTTC. This codes for CASTAPGGTYEQYF.

The V gene is TRBV11-2, the J gene TRBJ2-7, with 7 bases lining up with TRBD1. CDR3 length: 13 residues. The V gene end was trimmed by 6 bases and the J gene end by 3 bases; junction bases not matched to a gene: 5. Per germline, CDR1 SGHAT and CDR2 FQNNGV. CDR3 residues: CASSSDRVYEQYF. CDR3 in DNA: TGTGCCAGCAGTTCCGACAGGGTCTACGAGCAGTACTTC. Drawing the rest from reference TRBV11-2 and TRBJ2-7, the complete variable domain is EAGVAQSPRYKIIEKRQSVAFWCNPISGHATLYWYQQILGQGPKLLIQFQNNGVVDDSQLPKDRFSAERLKGVDSTLKIQPAKLEDSAVYLCASSSDRVYEQYFGPGTRLTVT.

The chain uses TRBV6-6 and TRBJ1-5, with 7 nucleotides matching TRBD1. Germline V gene data show CDR1 as MNHNY and CDR2 as SVGAGI (reference sequence). With 7 bases clipped from V and 7 bases from J, the junction kept 16 bases outside the gene matches. This CDR3 spans 16 amino acids. Written as DNA, the CDR3 is TGTGCCAGCATCATAAGCCCCGACAGGGTAGGACAGCCCCAGCATTTT. This codes for CASIISPDRVGQPQHF.

The chain couples TRBV5-6 to TRBJ1-1, with D uncertain. Trimming stripped 1 base from V and 0 bases from J, with 7 bases between. CDR3 length equals 14 residues. Germline CDR1 reads SGHDT; CDR2 reads YYEEEE. The CDR3: CASSLYNMNTEAFF. In nucleotides, the CDR3 is TGTGCCAGCAGCTTGTACAACATGAACACTGAAGCTTTCTTT. Filled out from reference TRBV5-6 and TRBJ1-1, the complete variable domain reads DAGVTQSPTHLIKTRGQQVTLRCSPKSGHDTVSWYQQALGQGPQFIFQYYEEEERQRGNFPDRFSGHQFPNYSSELNVNALLLGDSALYLCASSLYNMNTEAFFGQGTRLTVV.

The V call is TRBV18, the J call TRBJ2-7, with 9 positions matching TRBD2. The CDR3 runs to 14 residues. Germline CDR1 is KGHSH and CDR2 is LQKENI. With V trimmed by 2 bases and J by 3 bases, 2 bases remained unmatched. CDR3 bases: TGTGCCAGCTCACCATCGCGGGGGGGCTACGAGCAGTACTTC. Protein product: CASSPSRGGYEQYF.

The chain recombines TRBV15 with TRBJ2-1; 7 bases agree with TRBD2. Germline V CDR1 and CDR2: LNHNV, YYDKDF (reference sequence). The junction had 10 bases not matched to a gene; V was cut back by 5 bases and J by 0 bases. The CDR3 covers 17 residues. The CDR3 reads CATSGPAGEPSYNEQFF. CDR3 nucleotides: TGTGCCACCAGCGGTCCCGCGGGGGAGCCCTCCTACAATGAGCAGTTCTTC.

The genes are TRBV21-1 and TRBJ2-7; the tabulated D call, TRBD1, remains unverified against the DNA. TRBV21-1 corresponds to a pseudogene. CDR3 length: 16 amino acids. The CDR3 region is CASSKHPTGGHYEQYF. The CDR3 DNA is TGTGCCAGCAGCAAGCACCCAACAGGGGGACACTACGAGCAGTACTTC.

CDR3 coding DNA: TGTGCCATCAGTGGTCCGGACTATGGCTACACCTTC. Its translation: CAISGPDYGYTF. This chain connects TRBV10-3 to TRBJ1-2; no definite D call. V was clipped by 4 bases and J by 3 bases, with 6 bases between them. CDR3 size: 12 residues. The germline CDR1 and CDR2 sequences are ENHRY and SYGVKD.

V is TRBV7-9 and J is TRBJ1-1; no clear D gene. Trimming took off 5 bases at V and 4 bases at J, with 17 bases between the two ends. Germline CDR1 SEHNR, CDR2 FQNEAQ (reference sequence). The CDR3 spans 15 residues. CDR3 DNA: TGTGCCAGCAGCCCCGGACTCATTAAGGGCACTGAAGCTTTCTTT. Protein product: CASSPGLIKGTEAFF. Full variable domain (remainder filled in from reference TRBV7-9 and TRBJ1-1): DTGVSQNPRHKITKRGQNVTFRCDPISEHNRLYWYRQTLGQGPEFLTYFQNEAQLEKSRLLSDRFSAERPKGSFSTLEIQRTEQGDSAMYLCASSPGLIKGTEAFFGQGTRLTVV.

V is TRBV7-9 and J is TRBJ2-2; TRBD2 matches 14 bases. The ends lost 5 bases at V and 6 bases at J; junction bases unmatched: 14. CDR3 length: 19 amino acids. CDR1 is SEHNR and CDR2 is FQNEAQ in the germline V gene (reference sequence). The CDR3 sequence is CASSPSPGLAGGYAGELFF. The CDR3 nucleotides are TGTGCCAGCAGCCCCAGCCCCGGACTAGCGGGGGGCTACGCCGGGGAGCTGTTTTTT.

The V gene is TRBV3-1 (or the pseudogene TRBV3-2), the J gene TRBJ2-7, with D unclear. V was cut by 1 base and J by 7 bases, with 11 bases left in between. CDR1 is LGHDT, CDR2 YNNKEL, per germline (reference sequence). CDR3 length: 13 amino acids. CDR3 nucleotide sequence: TGTGCCAGCAGCCAAGTACCCCGTCAGGAGCAGTACTTC. Translated, it gives CASSQVPRQEQYF.